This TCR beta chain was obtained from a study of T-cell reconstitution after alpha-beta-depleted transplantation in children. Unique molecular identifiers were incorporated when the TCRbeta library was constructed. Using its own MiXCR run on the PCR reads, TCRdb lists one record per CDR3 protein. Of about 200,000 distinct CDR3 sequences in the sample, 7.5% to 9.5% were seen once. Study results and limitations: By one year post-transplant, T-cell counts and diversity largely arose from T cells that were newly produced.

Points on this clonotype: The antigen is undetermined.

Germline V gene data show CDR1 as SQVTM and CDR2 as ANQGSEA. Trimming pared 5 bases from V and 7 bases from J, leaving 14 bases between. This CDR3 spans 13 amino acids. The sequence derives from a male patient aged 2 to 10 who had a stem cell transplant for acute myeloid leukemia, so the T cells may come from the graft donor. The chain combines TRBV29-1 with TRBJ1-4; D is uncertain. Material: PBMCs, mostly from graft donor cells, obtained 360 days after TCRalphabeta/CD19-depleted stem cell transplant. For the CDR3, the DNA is TGCAGCGTTCTTCGAGGCGTTGGTGAAAAACTGTTTTTT. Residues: CSVLRGVGEKLFF.